Given below is one TCR beta chain in context. This record comes from a study of blood T cell repertoires in COVID-19. Profiled with immunoSEQ multiplex PCR; TCRdb holds only in-frame clones, not every one. Altogether roughly 100,000 clones are present, 80% to 90% being singletons, with the ten largest covering more than 8%. Germline-derived CDR1 and CDR2 are SGDLS and YYNGEE. The V segment lost 3 bases and the J segment 7 bases; nucleotides outside the gene matches: 10. This CDR3 spans 15 amino acids. The rearrangement joins TRBV9 to TRBJ1-2; 9 positions match TRBD1. The specimen sequenced was peripheral blood. The receptor comes from a woman aged 65 to 85 with acute or convalescent COVID-19. The CDR3 DNA sequence: TGTGCCAGCAGCGATCCGGGACAGGGACTGTCTGGCTACACCTTC. This sequence encodes CASSDPGQGLSGYTF.